The source of this TCR beta chain is a study of blood T cell repertoires in COVID-19. Study information: COVID-19 samples from acute and convalescent phases originated in the United States, Italy and Spain.

Clones were read by immunoSEQ multiplex PCR, and TCRdb kept only the in-frame ones, dropping some. The table shows hundreds of thousands of clones, with around 86% occurring only once. V lost 3 bases and J lost 0; bases outside the gene matches: 5. Germline V lookup: CDR1 SGDLS, CDR2 YYNGEE. CDR3 size: 15 residues. The receptor was isolated from a woman between 50 and 59 years old with COVID-19, enrolled during active disease. The source material was peripheral blood. The chain uses TRBV9 and TRBJ1-1; 7 nucleotides line up with TRBD1. CDR3 bases: TGTGCCAGCAGCGCTCGACAGGGAATGAACACTGAAGCTTTCTTT. Its translation is CASSARQGMNTEAFF.